The present TCR beta chain was sequenced within a study of blood T cell repertoires in COVID-19 (dated by TCRdb to the early 2020s). About the full investigation: Samples covering the acute and convalescent phases of COVID-19 were provided by collaborators in the United States, Italy and Spain. A de-identified subject ID, COVID-19 status, age in years and sex were almost always included in the sample metadata. The repertoires were made available in a free public database intended to serve as a resource for research on the immune response to SARS-CoV-2. Samples came from the ongoing ImmuneRACE study (first 160 participants) plus 1,254 subjects from 6 global collaborators. Where HLA class I and class II types were available, the types were taken from metadata supplied by the sample provider, not from assay-based typing. The prospective study material was composed of cDNA or gDNA derived from T cells, B-cell-depleted T cells, or PBMCs. Subjects who had been exposed to COVID-19, were actively infected with it, or had recovered from it provided the deeply sampled blood TCRbeta repertoires that made up the dataset. What the work shows at the level of the full study, not this receptor alone: Clinical and demographic metadata were provided uncurated, with the amount varying by source and participant.

Participants in the prospective study were enrolled through a virtual design, were aged roughly 18 to 100 years, and lived in 24 United States geographic areas. Cohort assignment in the prospective study relied on participant-reported clinical history from a screening survey and a study questionnaire. Mobile phlebotomists in the prospective study collected whole blood, serum and a nasopharyngeal or oropharyngeal swab from every participant. Prospective study participants could optionally give additional blood draws and questionnaires over an approximately 2-month period. Before DNA extraction, blood samples from the prospective study were shipped at room temperature or frozen. Note on this clone: No antigen is known for it. Base quality data are lacking; no much larger clone is found one base away.

TCRbeta CDR3 regions were amplified from genomic DNA using the immunoSEQ Assay, a bias-controlled multiplex PCR. In the source study's methods: Nucleated cell counts per sample were estimated from amplification of reference gene primers within the assay. To quantify the absolute abundance of each unique TCRbeta CDR3 rearrangement, sequence reads were collapsed and filtered. For each sample, productive Simpson clonality was calculated by taking the square root of Simpson's diversity index across productive rearrangements. TCRdb took this table from immuneACCESS and kept in-frame rearrangements with V and J called. Such tables lack part of the clones; where checked against another copy, unresolved V genes explain under half of the gap, and the rest is unexplained. For V, J and clone size, that table is used; D and trimming come from the DNA. The sample records 180,000 or so clones, 83% of which are singletons. Of the sample, about 3.6% falls within the top ten clones.

The source of this sequence is a woman in her 50s in a cohort exposed to, infected with or recovered from COVID-19 (not recorded which). The sequenced sample was PBMCs or T cells enriched from blood (not recorded which).

The sequenced DNA: TGTGCCAGCAGTCTAGGGACAGGGGCCTATGGCTACACCTTC. Its amino acids are CASSLGTGAYGYTF. The rearrangement joined TRBV6-5 to TRBJ1-2, with TRBD1 identical over 10 junction bases. Trimming takes 5 bases off V and 4 bases off J; junction bases not matched to a gene: 4. The CDR3 covers 14 residues, taking in both the cysteine and the phenylalanine. The read is trimmed to its CDR3 DNA, 42 bases read in frame from base 1. The germline V gene provides CDR1 MNHEY and CDR2 SVGAGI.